This T cell receptor beta chain was sequenced in a study of blood T cell repertoires in COVID-19. Study in general: Some COVID-19 samples were acute and others convalescent; all came from the United States, Italy and Spain. T cells, B-cell-depleted T cells, or PBMCs provided the cDNA or gDNA that served as material.

Patients at the Seattle site were enrolled during active infection and followed longitudinally. V shed 2 bases and J 4 bases; nucleotides not matched to a gene: 4. CDR3 length equals 15 residues. The germline V gene encodes CDR1 SGHDN and CDR2 FVKESK. Original data processing: Amplifying reference gene primers gave estimates of nucleated cell counts. The assay was immunoSEQ multiplex PCR, and TCRdb's table has in-frame clones only and misses some. That table gives V, J and clone size, and the DNA gave D and trimming. This sample has 210,000 or so clones, with roughly 85% found just once. The sequenced sample was peripheral blood. The sequence derives from a man over 45 with COVID-19, enrolled during active disease. The V and J genes are TRBV14 and TRBJ1-3; 8 nucleotides line up with TRBD1. CDR3 coding DNA: TGTGCCAGCAGCCAAAGCAGGGGGCTCGGAAACACCATATATTTT. Translated, it gives CASSQSRGLGNTIYF.